This is a list of T cell receptor beta chains from one sample in a study of shared clonotypes between healthy human individuals. Assay: immunoSEQ multiplex PCR; the TCRdb copy retains only in-frame clones and omits some. The table includes around 510,000 clones, 70% to 80% detected once. The sample taken for sequencing was PBMCs. These receptors were taken from a woman in her forties in good health. Some clones in this sample may be carry-over from other donors' samples. CDR3s include the opening cysteine and the closing phenylalanine or tryptophan. A D gene is named only where the DNA matches it firmly. Size is stated for part of the rows, as once, few or many counts, or as a class when the clone is expanded.

clone_size: .
v_call: TRBV7-2
j_call: TRBJ2-1
d_call: TRBD2
cdr3_nt: TGTGCCAGCAGCCTTACTAGCGGGAGCCCCCATGAGCAGTTCTTC
cdr3_aa: CASSLTSGSPHEQFF

clone_size: .
v_call: TRBV20-1
j_call: TRBJ1-1
d_call: .
cdr3_nt: TGCAGTGCTAGAGGGTTTTCAGCTTTCTTT
cdr3_aa: CSARGFSAFF

clone_size: few
v_call: TRBV10-3
j_call: TRBJ2-3
d_call: .
cdr3_nt: TGTGCCATCACCAACCAGGGGACAGATACGCAGTATTTT
cdr3_aa: CAITNQGTDTQYF

clone_size: once
v_call: TRBV5-1
j_call: TRBJ1-2
d_call: TRBD1
cdr3_nt: TGCGCCAGCAGCCCTTCCGGGACAGAAGGTGGCTACACCTTC
cdr3_aa: CASSPSGTEGGYTF

clone_size: .
v_call: TRBV10-3
j_call: TRBJ1-5
d_call: .
cdr3_nt: TGTGCCATCAGGGGCAGGGACGATCAGCCCCAGCATTTT
cdr3_aa: CAIRGRDDQPQHF

clone_size: .
v_call: TRBV5-6
j_call: TRBJ2-5
d_call: .
cdr3_nt: TGTGCCAGCAGCAGGCAAGAGACCCAGTACTTC
cdr3_aa: CASSRQETQYF

clone_size: .
v_call: TRBV5-1
j_call: TRBJ1-5
d_call: .
cdr3_nt: TGCGCCAGCAGCGTAGGACAGTTAGGACAGCCCCAGCATTTT
cdr3_aa: CASSVGQLGQPQHF

clone_size: .
v_call: TRBV19
j_call: TRBJ1-1
d_call: .
cdr3_nt: TGTGCCAGTAGTAACCCCCAGGGGTACACTGAAGCTTTCTTT
cdr3_aa: CASSNPQGYTEAFF

clone_size: .
v_call: TRBV4-1
j_call: TRBJ1-1
d_call: TRBD1
cdr3_nt: TGCGCCAGCAGCCCGCTGACAGGGGGCCGTGGGACTGAAGCTTTCTTT
cdr3_aa: CASSPLTGGRGTEAFF

clone_size: .
v_call: TRBV20-1
j_call: TRBJ2-7
d_call: .
cdr3_nt: TGCAGTGCTCGCTTTGGGGAGCAGTACTTC
cdr3_aa: CSARFGEQYF

clone_size: .
v_call: TRBV30
j_call: TRBJ1-2
d_call: .
cdr3_nt: TGTGCCTGGAGTGCGCTGAGGGGATTCAATGGCTACACCTTC
cdr3_aa: CAWSALRGFNGYTF

clone_size: .
v_call: TRBV5-1
j_call: TRBJ2-1
d_call: .
cdr3_nt: TGCGCCAGCAGCTTGGAGGACATCTACAATGAGCAGTTCTTC
cdr3_aa: CASSLEDIYNEQFF

clone_size: .
v_call: TRBV25-1
j_call: TRBJ2-7
d_call: TRBD2
cdr3_nt: TGTGCCAGCAGTAGGACTAGCGGGGCTTGGGAGCAGTACTTC
cdr3_aa: CASSRTSGAWEQYF

clone_size: few
v_call: TRBV5-1
j_call: TRBJ2-6
d_call: TRBD1
cdr3_nt: TGCGCCAGCAGCGCTGACAGGGGGAGCTCTGGGGCCAACGTCCTGACTTTC
cdr3_aa: CASSADRGSSGANVLTF

clone_size: .
v_call: TRBV7-2
j_call: TRBJ2-5
d_call: TRBD2
cdr3_nt: TGTGCCAGCAGCCGGCTAGCGGGGGTGGCGGAGACCCAGTACTTC
cdr3_aa: CASSRLAGVAETQYF

clone_size: few
v_call: TRBV4-3
j_call: TRBJ2-7
d_call: .
cdr3_nt: TGCGCCAGCAGCCAAGAAATAGTCAACTACGAGCAGTACTTC
cdr3_aa: CASSQEIVNYEQYF

clone_size: .
v_call: TRBV11-2
j_call: TRBJ2-3
d_call: .
cdr3_nt: TGTGCCAGCAGCTTAGGGGTCACAGATACGCAGTATTTT
cdr3_aa: CASSLGVTDTQYF

clone_size: .
v_call: TRBV27
j_call: TRBJ2-5
d_call: .
cdr3_nt: TGTGCCAGCAGTCCCCAATGGGGGATTGGAGAGACCCAGTACTTC
cdr3_aa: CASSPQWGIGETQYF

clone_size: .
v_call: TRBV7-2
j_call: TRBJ2-5
d_call: TRBD2
cdr3_nt: TGTGCCAGCAGCGCACTAGCGGGATTAGGAGAGACCCAGTACTTC
cdr3_aa: CASSALAGLGETQYF

clone_size: .
v_call: TRBV2
j_call: TRBJ1-5
d_call: .
cdr3_nt: TGTGCCAGCAGTGAAGCATCGGCAGGCTGGCAGCCCCAGCATTTT
cdr3_aa: CASSEASAGWQPQHF

clone_size: .
v_call: TRBV5-4
j_call: TRBJ1-1
d_call: TRBD1
cdr3_nt: TGTGCCAGCAGCTTACAGGGGGCAGGGACTGAAGCTTTCTTT
cdr3_aa: CASSLQGAGTEAFF

clone_size: .
v_call: TRBV28
j_call: TRBJ1-5
d_call: .
cdr3_nt: TGTGCCAGCAGCGTGCGTGTATTTCAGCCCCAGCATTTT
cdr3_aa: CASSVRVFQPQHF

clone_size: .
v_call: TRBV6-1
j_call: TRBJ2-2
d_call: .
cdr3_nt: TGTGCCAGCAGTGGAAGACAGGGAGGCACCGGGGGGCTGTTTTTT
cdr3_aa: CASSGRQGGTGGLFF

clone_size: once
v_call: TRBV18
j_call: TRBJ1-1
d_call: .
cdr3_nt: TGTGCCAGCTCAGCACAGGGTGGCGGAGCTGAAGCTTTCTTT
cdr3_aa: CASSAQGGGAEAFF

clone_size: .
v_call: TRBV6-5
j_call: TRBJ2-3
d_call: TRBD1
cdr3_nt: TGTGCCAGGGTTCACAGGGGAATTACGCAGTATTTT
cdr3_aa: CARVHRGITQYF

clone_size: few
v_call: TRBV10-1
j_call: TRBJ2-6
d_call: .
cdr3_nt: TGCGCCAGCAGTGAGTCGAGGGGCTCTGGGGCCAACGTCCTGACTTTC
cdr3_aa: CASSESRGSGANVLTF

clone_size: .
v_call: TRBV5-1
j_call: TRBJ2-5
d_call: TRBD2
cdr3_nt: TGCGCCAGCAGCAGTCTAGCGGGAGGTATGGAGACCCAGTACTTC
cdr3_aa: CASSSLAGGMETQYF

clone_size: few
v_call: TRBV19
j_call: TRBJ1-2
d_call: TRBD1
cdr3_nt: TGTGCCAGTAACGGGGGACAGGGTGGCGGCTACACCTTC
cdr3_aa: CASNGGQGGGYTF

clone_size: .
v_call: TRBV7-6
j_call: TRBJ2-1
d_call: TRBD1
cdr3_nt: TGTGCCAGCAGCTTACAGGGGGTCCTTACCCATGAGCAGTTCTTC
cdr3_aa: CASSLQGVLTHEQFF

clone_size: .
v_call: TRBV7-3
j_call: TRBJ2-6
d_call: .
cdr3_nt: TGTGCCAGCAGCTCGGGGGCGCCTGGGGCCAACGTCCTGACTTTC
cdr3_aa: CASSSGAPGANVLTF

clone_size: .
v_call: TRBV7-9
j_call: TRBJ2-1
d_call: TRBD1
cdr3_nt: TGTGCCAGCAGTATTGGGCAAACAGGGGGGTTCTTC
cdr3_aa: CASSIGQTGGFF

clone_size: few
v_call: TRBV5-6
j_call: TRBJ2-1
d_call: TRBD2
cdr3_nt: TGTGCCAGCAGCTTGCCATGGGGGGGTGAGCAGTTCTTC
cdr3_aa: CASSLPWGGEQFF

clone_size: .
v_call: TRBV4-1
j_call: TRBJ2-3
d_call: TRBD1
cdr3_nt: TGCGCCAGCAGCCACCGGGACAGGGGCACAGATACGCAGTATTTT
cdr3_aa: CASSHRDRGTDTQYF

clone_size: once
v_call: TRBV6-4
j_call: TRBJ2-2
d_call: .
cdr3_nt: TGTGCCAGCAGTGTCAGCCCAGCGAACACCGGGGAGCTGTTTTTT
cdr3_aa: CASSVSPANTGELFF

clone_size: once
v_call: TRBV4-1
j_call: TRBJ1-5
d_call: .
cdr3_nt: TGCGCCAGCAGCCAAGTCAGTGGGGAGCCCCAGCATTTT
cdr3_aa: CASSQVSGEPQHF

clone_size: .
v_call: TRBV11-2
j_call: TRBJ2-1
d_call: .
cdr3_nt: TGTGCCAGCAGCTCGTCGAGCACACGGGAGTTCTTC
cdr3_aa: CASSSSSTREFF

clone_size: .
v_call: TRBV5-1
j_call: TRBJ2-7
d_call: TRBD2
cdr3_nt: TGCGCCAGCAGCTTAATGAGCGGGAGTAGGCCCTACGAGCAGTACTTC
cdr3_aa: CASSLMSGSRPYEQYF

clone_size: .
v_call: TRBV6-1
j_call: TRBJ1-1
d_call: .
cdr3_nt: TGTGCCAGCAGTACCCGTGGGGGTGACACTGAAGCTTTCTTT
cdr3_aa: CASSTRGGDTEAFF

clone_size: .
v_call: TRBV10-1
j_call: TRBJ2-2
d_call: .
cdr3_nt: TGCGCCAGCAGTGAGTCGAAGGTTGGGGTAGCGAACACCGGGGAGCTGTTTTTT
cdr3_aa: CASSESKVGVANTGELFF

clone_size: .
v_call: TRBV13
j_call: TRBJ2-2
d_call: TRBD2
cdr3_nt: TGTGCCAGCAGCCCCCACGCTAGCGGGAGGGTCACCGGGGAGCTGTTTTTT
cdr3_aa: CASSPHASGRVTGELFF

clone_size: .
v_call: TRBV6-1
j_call: TRBJ1-3
d_call: .
cdr3_nt: TGTGCCAGCAGCGATTCCGAGGCCGGAAACACCATATATTTT
cdr3_aa: CASSDSEAGNTIYF

clone_size: .
v_call: TRBV7-2
j_call: TRBJ2-2
d_call: TRBD2
cdr3_nt: TGTGCCAGCAGCACACTAGCGGCGAACACCGGGGAGCTGTTTTTT
cdr3_aa: CASSTLAANTGELFF

clone_size: .
v_call: TRBV10-3
j_call: TRBJ1-5
d_call: .
cdr3_nt: TGTGCCATCAGTGAGAACCAGTATCAGCCCCAGCATTTT
cdr3_aa: CAISENQYQPQHF

clone_size: few
v_call: TRBV4-2
j_call: TRBJ2-3
d_call: .
cdr3_nt: TGTGCCAGCAGCCAAGAGTGGACAGATACGCAGTATTTT
cdr3_aa: CASSQEWTDTQYF

clone_size: .
v_call: TRBV5-7
j_call: TRBJ2-7
d_call: .
cdr3_nt: TGTGCCAGCAGCTTTAGCGGCTACGAGCAGTACTTC
cdr3_aa: CASSFSGYEQYF

clone_size: once
v_call: TRBV7-8
j_call: TRBJ2-5
d_call: TRBD2
cdr3_nt: TGTGCCAGCAGCTTAGGGCTAGCGGGAGTTGGGGAGACCCAGTACTTC
cdr3_aa: CASSLGLAGVGETQYF

clone_size: .
v_call: TRBV28
j_call: TRBJ2-7
d_call: .
cdr3_nt: TGTGCCAGCAGCCCAGGGGTATCGAGGTACGAGCAGTACTTC
cdr3_aa: CASSPGVSRYEQYF

clone_size: .
v_call: TRBV7-2
j_call: TRBJ2-2
d_call: .
cdr3_nt: TGTGCCAGCAGCACTAGCTTTACCGGGGAGCTGTTTTTT
cdr3_aa: CASSTSFTGELFF

clone_size: .
v_call: TRBV6-5
j_call: TRBJ2-7
d_call: .
cdr3_nt: TGTGCCAGCAGTTACACTAGTCAGGACGAGCAGTACTTC
cdr3_aa: CASSYTSQDEQYF

clone_size: .
v_call: TRBV30
j_call: TRBJ1-6
d_call: .
cdr3_nt: TGTGCCTGGAGTTTGGGGCAGGGGAGATCACCCCTCCACTTT
cdr3_aa: CAWSLGQGRSPLHF

clone_size: .
v_call: TRBV7-9
j_call: TRBJ2-7
d_call: .
cdr3_nt: TGTGCCAGCAGCTTTGGGGGGCGGAACGAGCAGTACTTC
cdr3_aa: CASSFGGRNEQYF

clone_size: .
v_call: TRBV28
j_call: TRBJ2-1
d_call: TRBD2
cdr3_nt: TGTGCCAGCAGCGGATGGACTAGCGGAGACAATGAGCAGTTCTTC
cdr3_aa: CASSGWTSGDNEQFF

clone_size: many
v_call: TRBV19
j_call: TRBJ1-3
d_call: .
cdr3_nt: TGTGCCAGCTCGACCGGTGGCACGGCTGGAAACACCATATATTTT
cdr3_aa: CASSTGGTAGNTIYF

clone_size: .
v_call: TRBV7-2
j_call: TRBJ1-4
d_call: .
cdr3_nt: TGTGCCAGCAGCTGGAAAGGGGGGGAGGGAGAAAAACTGTTTTTT
cdr3_aa: CASSWKGGEGEKLFF

clone_size: .
v_call: TRBV27
j_call: TRBJ2-1
d_call: TRBD2
cdr3_nt: TGTGCCAGCAGTTTATTCGCCCCCATACTAGCGGGAGCCCACAATGAGCAGTTCTTC
cdr3_aa: CASSLFAPILAGAHNEQFF

clone_size: .
v_call: TRBV5-1
j_call: TRBJ2-3
d_call: TRBD2
cdr3_nt: TGCGCCAGCAGCCCGGGGGCTAGCGGGGGCACAGATACGCAGTATTTT
cdr3_aa: CASSPGASGGTDTQYF

clone_size: few
v_call: TRBV5-1
j_call: TRBJ2-1
d_call: TRBD2
cdr3_nt: TGCGCCAGCAGCTTGATTGGTCCGGGACTAGCGGGAAGGTCCTACAATGAGCAGTTCTTC
cdr3_aa: CASSLIGPGLAGRSYNEQFF

clone_size: .
v_call: TRBV28
j_call: TRBJ2-3
d_call: .
cdr3_nt: TGTGCCAGCAGTTCCCCGGTAGATACGCAGTATTTT
cdr3_aa: CASSSPVDTQYF

clone_size: .
v_call: TRBV5-4
j_call: TRBJ2-7
d_call: .
cdr3_nt: TGTGCCAGCAGCGAACGGAACAGGGCCAACGAGCAGTACTTC
cdr3_aa: CASSERNRANEQYF

clone_size: .
v_call: TRBV19
j_call: TRBJ2-5
d_call: TRBD2
cdr3_nt: TGTGCCACCTCTAGCGGGAGAGAGGAGACCCAGTACTTC
cdr3_aa: CATSSGREETQYF